Presented here are 25 T cell receptor beta chains from one specimen sequenced in a study of Ad26.COV2.S vaccination and SARS-CoV-2 variants. TCRdb's copy holds only in-frame clones and misses some; the assay was immunoSEQ multiplex PCR. The table has under 600,000 clones, around 89% seen once. Described treatment: over 15 received Ad26.COV2.S at low or high dose, single or two shots; roughly five received placebo; per-sample allocation not given. Sampling took place 63 days after the first vaccine or placebo injection. The specimen comprised peripheral blood, sampled in a trial of Ad26.COV2.S vaccine versus placebo. The source is a person between 18 and 65 years old who received the Ad26.COV2.S COVID-19 vaccine or a placebo.

The chain joins TRBV10-3 to TRBJ1-6; tentatively, D is TRBD1 (6 bases). Trimming stripped 6 bases from V and 6 bases from J, with 12 bases between. CDR3 length: 14 amino acids. CDR1 and CDR2 (germline): ENHRY, SYGVKD. The CDR3 protein is CAIRGAFGNSPLHF. DNA for the CDR3: TGTGCCATCAGGGGGGCGTTCGGTAATTCACCCCTCCACTTT.

This chain uses TRBV10-2 with TRBJ2-7; D perhaps matches TRBD2 (6 bases). V was shortened by 3 bases and J by 2 bases, with 26 bases between the two germline ends. The CDR3 is 19 amino acids. Germline V CDR1 and CDR2: WSHSY, SAAADI. This CDR3 reads CASSDPRPARKEGTYEQYF. CDR3 in DNA: TGCGCCAGCAGTGACCCCAGGCCAGCGCGGAAGGAGGGGACCTACGAGCAGTACTTC.

V usage is TRBV28 and J usage is TRBJ2-3, with 7 bases matching TRBD2. Germline CDR1 is MDHEN and CDR2 is SYDVKM. The junction had 0 bases not matched to a gene; V was cut back by 0 bases and J by 0 bases. This CDR3 is built from 15 residues. The CDR3 region is CASSLWGLSTDTQYF. The DNA of the CDR3 is TGTGCCAGCAGTTTATGGGGACTAAGCACAGATACGCAGTATTTT.

V is TRBV4-1 and J is TRBJ2-4; D is undetermined. Looked up from germline, CDR1 is MGHRA and CDR2 is YSYEKL. This CDR3 is built from 16 residues. Trimming removed 0 bases at V and 0 bases at J, with 9 bases between. CDR3 sequence (DNA): TGCGCCAGCAGCCAAGAAGACCGATTAGCCAAAAACATTCAGTACTTC. Translated, it gives CASSQEDRLAKNIQYF.

This clone has only a few counts. The chain is built from TRBV9 and TRBJ2-1; weak D call: TRBD1 (5 bases). Looked up from germline, CDR1 is SGDLS and CDR2 is YYNGEE. Trimming cost V 0 bases and J 0 bases, with 13 bases left between them. The CDR3 loop spans 17 amino acids. The CDR3 reads CASSVGGGGSSYNEQFF. In nucleotides, the CDR3 is TGTGCCAGCAGCGTAGGGGGCGGTGGAAGCTCCTACAATGAGCAGTTCTTC.

This clone was counted between two and nine times. The genes are TRBV4-1 and TRBJ1-4, with 11 bases fitting TRBD1. CDR3 length: 13 residues. Germline-derived CDR1 and CDR2 are MGHRA and YSYEKL. V lost 0 bases to trimming and J lost 17 bases; unmatched junction nucleotides: 5. Written as DNA, the CDR3 is TGCGCCAGCAGCCAAGATTTCGGGACAGGGGGATTTTTT. Protein sequence: CASSQDFGTGGFF.

This clone was seen just once. The V gene is TRBV10-3, the J gene TRBJ2-5, with D maybe TRBD2 (6 bases). The V end lost 4 bases, the J end lost 1 base, and 13 bases lay between the germline ends. This CDR3 has 15 residues. Germline V gives CDR1 ENHRY, CDR2 SYGVKD. The CDR3 is CAISAGVGIQETQYF. The CDR3 DNA sequence: TGTGCCATCAGTGCGGGGGTAGGGATCCAAGAGACCCAGTACTTC.

The chain joins TRBV7-2 to TRBJ2-3, with D perhaps TRBD2 (5 bases). V dropped 4 bases and J dropped 1 base, with 9 bases sitting between them. CDR1 is SGHTA, CDR2 FQGNSA, per germline. This CDR3 region has 14 residues. The CDR3 protein is CASSSDWGTDTQYF. The CDR3 DNA sequence: TGTGCCAGCAGCTCGGACTGGGGCACAGATACGCAGTATTTT.

CDR3 sequence (DNA): TGTGCCAGCAGCCGTCCTTTGGGACAGGGGAACTATGGCTACACCTTC. Translating gives CASSRPLGQGNYGYTF. The chain carries TRBV7-9 and TRBJ1-2; 10 bases agree with TRBD1. Per germline, CDR1 SEHNR and CDR2 FQNEAQ (reference sequence). V lost 5 bases, J lost 2 bases, and 8 bases stayed unmatched. This CDR3 comprises 16 residues.

The chain couples TRBV19 to TRBJ1-2; TRBD1 matches at 10 bases. Germline V gives CDR1 LNHDA, CDR2 SQIVND (reference sequence). This CDR3 spans 17 amino acids. Losses at the gene ends were 2 bases for V and 4 bases for J; bases not matched to a gene: 10. CDR3 coding DNA: TGTGCCAGTAGTATATGGGGACAGGGGAACTTTATCTATGGCTACACCTTC. Its translation: CASSIWGQGNFIYGYTF.

This chain links TRBV9 with TRBJ2-1; 9 nucleotides agree with TRBD1. The CDR3 covers 14 residues. Germline loops: CDR1 SGDLS, CDR2 YYNGEE. Losses at the gene ends were 2 bases for V and 8 bases for J; bases not matched to a gene: 5. The CDR3: CASSVETGGYEQFF. CDR3 in DNA: TGTGCCAGCAGCGTGGAGACAGGGGGATATGAGCAGTTCTTC.

V and J are TRBV7-3 and TRBJ2-1; 9 bases fit TRBD2. The CDR3 loop spans 14 amino acids. Germline CDR1 and CDR2: SGHTA and FQGTGA. The V segment lost 4 bases and the J segment 8 bases; nucleotides outside the gene matches: 6. The CDR3 region is CASSSSGNEDEQFF. In DNA form, the CDR3 reads TGTGCCAGCAGCTCTAGCGGGAACGAGGATGAGCAGTTCTTC.

The rearrangement links TRBV9 to TRBJ1-1; D unclear. The V and J ends lost 4 bases and 1 base respectively, with 11 bases between them. This CDR3 comprises 14 residues. The V gene's germline CDR1 is SGDLS and CDR2 YYNGEE. CDR3 residues: CASSLDLGNTEAFF. The CDR3 nucleotides are TGTGCCAGCAGCCTTGACTTGGGGAACACTGAAGCTTTCTTT.

The V and J genes are TRBV3-1 (or the pseudogene TRBV3-2) and TRBJ1-5; D may be TRBD1 (5 bases). Germline V gene sequence: CDR1 LGHDT, CDR2 YNNKEL (reference sequence). Trimming pared 3 bases from V and 3 bases from J, leaving 9 bases between. CDR3 length: 14 amino acids. In DNA form, the CDR3 reads TGTGCCAGCAGCCAGCAGGGAAACAATCAGCCCCAGCATTTT. Translating gives CASSQQGNNQPQHF.

The chain is built from TRBV27 and TRBJ2-7; D gene ambiguous. The ends were cut back, 3 bases at V and 3 bases at J, with 9 bases in the middle. The CDR3 is made up of 13 amino acids. CDR1 is MNHEY, CDR2 SMNVEV, per germline (reference sequence). The CDR3 DNA follows: TGTGCCAGCAGTTTTGGCAGGTACTACGAGCAGTACTTC. This sequence encodes CASSFGRYYEQYF.

The chain uses TRBV6-5 and TRBJ2-5, with D perhaps matching TRBD1 (6 bases). Germline lookup yields CDR1 MNHEY and CDR2 SVGAGI. This CDR3 region has 16 residues. V was trimmed by 0 bases and J by 0 bases, leaving 11 bases between them. The CDR3 sequence is CASSYSPGADQETQYF. The CDR3 bases are TGTGCCAGCAGTTACTCACCAGGGGCTGACCAAGAGACCCAGTACTTC.

The V gene is TRBV5-1, the J gene TRBJ1-4; 8 bases align to TRBD1. V shed 4 bases, J shed 3 bases, and the junction held 5 bases outside the gene matches. The germline V gene has CDR1 SGHRS and CDR2 YFSETQ. The CDR3 is 15 residues long. The CDR3 DNA follows: TGCGCCAGCAGCGCGGACAGGGACGCTAATGAAAAACTGTTTTTT. This translates into CASSADRDANEKLFF.

The chain employs TRBV28 and TRBJ1-6; no clear D gene. V lost 2 bases and J lost 6, with 17 bases in between. This CDR3 has 17 amino acids. Germline V gene sequence: CDR1 MDHEN, CDR2 SYDVKM. CDR3 protein: CASSLPVSGVANSPLHF. In nucleotides, the CDR3 is TGTGCCAGCAGTTTACCCGTCTCCGGGGTGGCTAATTCACCCCTCCACTTT.

J is TRBJ1-3 and V is TRBV19; no reliable D call. The V gene lost 3 bases and the J gene lost 0 bases, with 9 bases spanning the gap. Germline assignment: CDR1 LNHDA and CDR2 SQIVND (reference sequence). This CDR3 comprises 15 residues. The CDR3 here is CASSIKAASGNTIYF. In nucleotides, the CDR3 is TGTGCCAGTAGTATTAAGGCAGCCTCTGGAAACACCATATATTTT.

This sequence joins TRBV7-2 and TRBJ2-3; D not certain. Trimming pared 2 bases from V and 5 bases from J, leaving 5 bases between. This CDR3 contains 12 residues. Germline values: CDR1 SGHTA, CDR2 FQGNSA. CDR3 sequence: CASSLMQDTQYF. The CDR3 nucleotides read TGTGCCAGCAGCTTAATGCAAGATACGCAGTATTTT. Full variable domain (outside the CDR3, taken from reference TRBV7-2 and TRBJ2-3): GAGVSQSPSNKVTEKGKDVELRCDPISGHTALYWYRQSLGQGLEFLIYFQGNSAPDKSGLPSDRFSAERTGGSVSTLTIQRTQQEDSAVYLCASSLMQDTQYFGPGTRLTVL.

V gene TRBV18 combines with J gene TRBJ2-7, with D uncertain. The V end was cut by 6 bases, the J end by 3 bases, with 18 bases between. This CDR3 contains 15 residues. The germline V gene has CDR1 KGHSH and CDR2 LQKENI. The CDR3 DNA is TGTGCCAGCTCCGAATGGGTAAACCCCAGCTACGAGCAGTACTTC. Protein: CASSEWVNPSYEQYF.

The CDR3 DNA reads as TGTGCCAGCTCACCATTGGTGGGGGCCGGGGAGGAGACCCAGTACTTC. Its translation is CASSPLVGAGEETQYF. The J gene is TRBJ2-5, the V gene TRBV18; a possible D gene is TRBD1 (6 bases). V was cut by 2 bases and J by 5 bases, with 18 bases left in between. The CDR3 extends over 16 amino acids. Germline V gene sequence: CDR1 KGHSH, CDR2 LQKENI. Filled out from reference TRBV18 and TRBJ2-5, the complete variable domain reads NAGVMQNPRHLVRRRGQEARLRCSPMKGHSHVYWYRQLPEEGLKFMVYLQKENIIDESGMPKERFSAEFPKEGPSILRIQQVVRGDSAAYFCASSPLVGAGEETQYFGPGTRLLVL.

This chain's CDR3 is CAGAQGGNQPQHF. CDR3 DNA sequence: TGTGCCGGGGCACAGGGGGGCAATCAGCCCCAGCATTTT. The chain has TRBV30 and TRBJ1-5, with 8 nucleotides matching TRBD1. The CDR3 is 13 amino acids. Germline assignment: CDR1 GTSNPN and CDR2 SVGIG (reference sequence). Losses at the gene ends were 8 bases for V and 2 bases for J; bases not matched to a gene: 5.

V gene TRBV5-8 combines with J gene TRBJ2-6; possible D gene TRBD1, 5 bases. Germline V lookup: CDR1 SGHTS, CDR2 YDEGEE. Trimming removed 2 bases at V and 2 bases at J, with 8 bases between. The CDR3 is 15 residues long. CDR3 bases: TGTGCCAGCAGCTTAAGGGGAACTGGGGCCAACGTCCTGACTTTC. It encodes CASSLRGTGANVLTF.

V gene TRBV2 combines with J gene TRBJ2-5, with unresolved D. V was trimmed by 5 bases and J by 2 bases, leaving 6 bases between them. Per the germline V gene, CDR1 is SNHLY and CDR2 is FYNNEI. The CDR3 is 12 residues long. DNA for the CDR3: TGTGCCAGCAGTCAGGTACAAGAGACCCAGTACTTC. It specifies CASSQVQETQYF.